Listed below are T cell receptor beta chains from one sample, sequenced in a study of CD8+CD57+ T cells in acquired aplastic anemia. Each CDR3 protein gets one entry after TCRdb re-called the reads with MiXCR. The sample contains a few hundred thousand distinct CDR3 sequences, over 60% of which appear only once. Sequencing was carried out using sorted CD4+, CD8+, or CD8+CD57+ T cells (not recorded which) from PBMCs. Receptor source: a human donor in good health. CDR3s include the opening cysteine and the closing phenylalanine or tryptophan. A D gene is named only where the DNA matches it firmly. Clone size appears in some rows only: once, few, many, or a class for an expanded clone.

TRBJ1-1	TRBV6-1	NA	NA	CASSEAQGTEAFF	TGTGCCAGCAGTGAAGCGCAGGGGACTGAAGCTTTCTTT
TRBJ1-2	TRBV29-1	NA	NA	CSVEGTFHNYGYTF	TGCAGCGTTGAAGGAACATTTCATAACTATGGCTACACCTTC
TRBJ2-1	TRBV10-3	few	NA	CATLDGYNEQFF	TGTGCCACCTTAGACGGATACAATGAGCAGTTCTTC
TRBJ1-2	TRBV24-1	few	NA	CATSDPGYGYTF	TGTGCCACCAGTGACCCAGGTTATGGCTACACCTTC
TRBJ2-5	TRBV27	few	TRBD2	CASSPWTSGTVETQYF	TGTGCCAGCAGTCCGTGGACTAGCGGGACGGTTGAGACCCAGTACTTC
TRBJ2-7	TRBV20-1	NA	NA	CSASSRRTYEQYF	TGCAGTGCTAGTTCCAGGCGAACCTACGAGCAGTACTTC
TRBJ1-3	TRBV7-9	many	NA	CASSQGPLVSGNTIYF	TGTGCCAGCAGCCAAGGACCGTTAGTCTCTGGAAACACCATATATTTT
TRBJ2-7	TRBV7-8	few	NA	CASSARVGVYEQYF	TGTGCCAGCAGCGCCAGGGTCGGCGTATACGAGCAGTACTTC
TRBJ2-7	TRBV15	few	NA	CATSRHHRETEQYF	TGTGCCACCAGCAGACACCACCGGGAAACCGAGCAGTACTTC
TRBJ2-2	TRBV4-1	NA	NA	CASSQEEGDAGELFF	TGCGCCAGCAGCCAAGAGGAGGGGGACGCCGGGGAGCTGTTTTTT
TRBJ2-7	TRBV29-1	few	NA	CSVAPKRREQYF	TGCAGCGTTGCCCCTAAGAGGCGGGAGCAGTACTTC
TRBJ2-7	TRBV7-7	NA	TRBD2	CASSLSSGSNPEQYF	TGTGCTAGCAGCTTAAGTAGCGGGAGTAATCCCGAGCAGTACTTC
TRBJ1-5	TRBV11-3	NA	NA	CASSPRGADNEHF	TGTGCCAGCAGCCCACGGGGGGCGGACAATGAGCATTTT
TRBJ2-1	TRBV5-6	many	NA	CASSSSPGGAAEQFF	TGTGCCAGCAGCTCATCACCTGGGGGGGCGGCTGAGCAGTTCTTC
TRBJ1-6	TRBV2	NA	NA	CASSEKAGNNSPLHF	TGTGCCAGCAGTGAAAAGGCAGGGAATAATTCACCCCTCCACTTT
TRBJ2-7	TRBV7-8	NA	TRBD1	CASSHPGQVGVYEQYF	TGCGCCAGCAGCCACCCCGGACAGGTAGGGGTCTACGAGCAGTACTTC
TRBJ1-2	TRBV12-3/TRBV12-4	many	NA	CASSLGGGGYTF	TGTGCCAGCAGCCTCGGGGGGGGAGGCTACACCTTC
TRBJ2-5	TRBV20-1	NA	TRBD2	CSARLAGRETQYF	TGCAGTGCTAGACTAGCGGGTCGAGAGACCCAGTACTTC
TRBJ1-5	TRBV27	few	NA	CASSSRQNSNQPQHF	TGTGCCAGCAGTTCCCGACAGAATAGCAATCAGCCCCAGCATTTT
TRBJ1-6	TRBV6-5	NA	TRBD1	CASSPGQEGSPLHF	TGTGCCAGCAGTCCCGGACAGGAGGGTTCACCCCTCCACTTT
TRBJ1-5	TRBV20-1	many	NA	CSATHQPQHF	TGCAGTGCTACCCATCAGCCCCAGCATTTT
TRBJ2-2	TRBV19	many	NA	CASRGPGGTERTGELFF	TGTGCCAGTAGAGGCCCCGGCGGGACGGAGAGGACCGGGGAGCTGTTTTTT
TRBJ2-1	TRBV5-4	NA	TRBD1	CASSRGTGVEQFF	TGTGCCAGCAGCCGGGGAACAGGGGTGGAGCAGTTCTTC
TRBJ1-4	TRBV15	NA	NA	CATSRDKTGANEKLFF	TGTGCCACCAGCAGAGATAAAACTGGAGCTAATGAAAAACTGTTTTTT
TRBJ2-5	TRBV7-6	NA	TRBD2	CASSLKAGVKETQYF	TGTGCCAGCAGCTTAAAGGCGGGAGTCAAAGAGACCCAGTACTTC
TRBJ2-2	TRBV2	NA	NA	CAGSQTPENTGELFF	TGTGCCGGCAGTCAGACCCCCGAGAACACCGGGGAGCTGTTTTTT
TRBJ2-7	TRBV3-1	many	TRBD2	CASSQASGGDSSYEQYF	TGTGCCAGCAGCCAAGCCAGCGGGGGAGATAGCTCCTACGAGCAGTACTTC
TRBJ1-2	TRBV19	NA	NA	CASSIDPRDIYYGYTF	TGTGCCAGTAGTATAGATCCTCGGGACATCTACTATGGCTACACCTTC
TRBJ1-1	TRBV20-1	once	NA	CSARDSRQINAFF	TGCAGTGCTAGAGATAGTAGACAGATAAACGCTTTCTTT
TRBJ2-7	TRBV7-2	many	TRBD2	CASSLQREFYEQYF	TGTGCCAGCAGCCTTCAGCGGGAGTTCTACGAGCAGTACTTC
TRBJ2-3	TRBV11-2	once	NA	CASSLGGVADTQYF	TGTGCCAGCAGCTTAGGGGGAGTCGCAGATACGCAGTATTTT